A single sample gave rise to the 22 T cell receptor beta chains below, sequenced in a study of blood T cell repertoires in COVID-19. Profiling relied on immunoSEQ multiplex PCR, and the TCRdb table lists in-frame clones only, not all of them. The sample holds under 300,000 clones, roughly 80% seen once. The sequenced sample consisted of peripheral blood. The receptors here all came from a man aged 60 to 75 who had recovered from COVID-19.

The rearrangement links TRBV7-9 to TRBJ1-2; TRBD1 matches 9 bases. The germline CDR1 and CDR2 sequences are SEHNR and FQNEAQ (reference sequence). V lost 4 bases to trimming and J lost 2 bases; unmatched junction nucleotides: 8. The CDR3 sequence is 16 residues long. CDR3: CASSYYRGLKNYGYTF. The CDR3 region has the DNA TGTGCCAGCAGCTATTACAGGGGGCTAAAGAACTATGGCTACACCTTC.

This clone appeared a few times. The CDR3 nucleotides read TGTGCCAGCAGCCAAGTGGCCGACTCTGGAAACACCATATATTTT. Translating gives CASSQVADSGNTIYF. The V call is TRBV3-1 (or the pseudogene TRBV3-2), the J call TRBJ1-3; D not certain. Germline assignment: CDR1 LGHDT and CDR2 YNNKEL (reference sequence). The CDR3 has 15 amino acids. Trimming removed 1 base from V and 0 bases from J, with 7 bases in between.

The rearrangement joins TRBV30 to TRBJ1-5; TRBD1 might be the D (5 bases). This CDR3 contains 15 residues. V gave up 0 bases and J gave up 1 base, with 10 bases separating them. Germline values: CDR1 GTSNPN, CDR2 SVGIG (reference sequence). CDR3 DNA: TGTGCCTGGAGTGTCTGGGGCATCAGCAATCAGCCCCAGCATTTT. Encoded protein: CAWSVWGISNQPQHF.

The gene calls are TRBV5-5 and TRBJ2-7; 8 bases line up with TRBD2. Germline trimming cut 4 bases from V and 5 bases from J; bases unmatched to any gene: 14. This CDR3 is built from 16 residues. Germline assignment: CDR1 SGHKS and CDR2 YYEKEE (reference sequence). CDR3 sequence (DNA): TGTGCCAGCAGCCCGGGCGGGGGGCCTGTGGGGCACGAGCAGTACTTC. Encoded protein: CASSPGGGPVGHEQYF.

The CDR3 region is CASSSMSGGSYNEQFF. CDR3 nucleotides: TGTGCCAGCAGTTCCATGAGCGGGGGCTCCTACAATGAGCAGTTCTTC. V usage is TRBV6-5 and J usage is TRBJ2-1, with TRBD2 matching over 8 bases. The V and J ends lost 4 bases and 0 bases, in that order; junction bases with no gene match: 5. The CDR3 contains 16 residues. The germline gives CDR1 MNHEY, CDR2 SVGAGI.

The chain couples TRBV6-5 to TRBJ1-5, with TRBD1 as a possible D gene (6 bases). V lost 5 bases, J lost 4 bases, and 9 bases lay in between. Germline assignment: CDR1 MNHEY and CDR2 SVGAGI. CDR3 length equals 13 residues. In DNA form, the CDR3 reads TGTGCCAGCAGTCGACAGGCAAATCAGCCCCAGCATTTT. It codes for CASSRQANQPQHF.

The genes are TRBV18 and TRBJ1-5; D perhaps matches TRBD1 (5 bases). Germline V gives CDR1 KGHSH, CDR2 LQKENI. Trimming left V 2 bases short and J 7 bases short, with 12 bases between. CDR3 size: 14 residues. CDR3 DNA: TGTGCCAGCTCACCAGGCAGGGAGGGCCAGCCCCAGCATTTT. Amino acid sequence: CASSPGREGQPQHF.

The chain couples TRBV5-5 to TRBJ2-3; D gene ambiguous. V dropped 0 bases and J dropped 2 bases, with 7 bases sitting between them. CDR1 SGHKS and CDR2 YYEKEE come from the germline V gene (reference sequence). This CDR3 contains 14 residues. CDR3 DNA sequence: TGTGCCAGCAGCTTGGGTACGGTCACAGATACGCAGTATTTT. As protein: CASSLGTVTDTQYF.

The CDR3 here is CASSHGTVGKLFF. Written as DNA, the CDR3 is TGTGCCAGCAGTCATGGGACAGTAGGCAAACTGTTTTTT. The V call is TRBV6-5, the J call TRBJ1-4, with 7 bases fitting TRBD1. V shed 5 bases, J shed 11 bases, and the junction held 8 bases outside the gene matches. The CDR3 extends over 13 amino acids. Looked up from germline, CDR1 is MNHEY and CDR2 is SVGAGI.

This chain links TRBV28 with TRBJ2-3; no clear D gene. Germline-derived CDR1 and CDR2 are MDHEN and SYDVKM. The V end lost 10 bases, the J end lost 0 bases, and 14 bases lay between the germline ends. There are 14 residues in the CDR3. In DNA form, the CDR3 reads TGTGCCACCAACCTGGGCGCCAGCACAGATACGCAGTATTTT. Protein product: CATNLGASTDTQYF.

V usage is TRBV3-1 (or the pseudogene TRBV3-2) and J usage is TRBJ1-3; 8 bases align to TRBD1. Trimming removed 1 base from V and 0 bases from J; junction bases left unmatched: 8. The CDR3 spans 18 residues. CDR1 LGHDT and CDR2 YNNKEL come from the germline V gene (reference sequence). As DNA, the CDR3 is TGTGCCAGCAGCCAAGGGACAGGGCCTTTTCGCTCTGGAAACACCATATATTTT. Amino acid sequence: CASSQGTGPFRSGNTIYF.

CDR3 loop: CASSQDPTNTEAFF. The DNA of the CDR3 is TGTGCCAGCAGCCAAGACCCGACAAACACTGAAGCTTTCTTT. The rearrangement links TRBV4-2 to TRBJ1-1; D ambiguous. This CDR3 comprises 14 residues. V lost 0 bases and J lost 2, with 7 bases in between. Germline-derived CDR1 and CDR2 are LGHNA and YNFKEQ.

The CDR3 region is CARGDGGLTNYGYTF. The CDR3 DNA sequence: TGTGCCAGGGGGGACGGAGGACTAACTAACTATGGCTACACCTTC. V gene TRBV19 combines with J gene TRBJ1-2, with a tentative D call TRBD1 (5 bases). The CDR3 length is 15 residues. CDR1 and CDR2 (germline): LNHDA, SQIVND (reference sequence). Trimming took 9 bases from V and 0 from J, leaving 17 bases between them. Drawing the rest from reference TRBV19 and TRBJ1-2, the complete variable domain is DGGITQSPKYLFRKEGQNVTLSCEQNLNHDAMYWYRQDPGQGLRLIYYSQIVNDFQKGDIAEGYSVSREKKESFPLTVTSAQKNPTAFYLCARGDGGLTNYGYTFGSGTRLTVV.

The J gene is TRBJ2-1, the V gene TRBV2; D might be TRBD2 (5 bases). Trimming removed 5 bases at V and 9 bases at J, with 14 bases between. Looked up from germline, CDR1 is SNHLY and CDR2 is FYNNEI. The CDR3 is 13 residues long. CDR3 DNA: TGTGCCAGCAGTCGGACGGGGTTGAGTGAGCAGTTCTTC. This encodes CASSRTGLSEQFF. The full variable domain, its missing parts supplied by reference TRBV2 and TRBJ2-1, is EPEVTQTPSHQVTQMGQEVILRCVPISNHLYFYWYRQILGQKVEFLVSFYNNEISEKSEIFDDQFSVERPDGSNFTLKIRSTKLEDSAMYFCASSRTGLSEQFFGPGTRLTVL.

This clone has more than one count but fewer than ten. J is TRBJ1-2 and V is TRBV7-2; D is uncertain. Germline V gene lookup returns CDR1 SGHTA and CDR2 FQGNSA. Trimming pared 7 bases from V and 5 bases from J, leaving 17 bases between. This CDR3 comprises 14 residues. The chain's CDR3 is CASNLYDAGYGYTF. CDR3 nucleotides: TGTGCCAGCAACCTGTATGACGCGGGGTATGGCTACACCTTC.

This clone has ten or more counts. The chain recombines TRBV5-4 with TRBJ2-7, with 10 bases lining up with TRBD1. The V gene's germline CDR1 is SGHNT and CDR2 YYREEE (reference sequence). This CDR3 spans 14 amino acids. V lost 4 bases and J lost 3; bases outside the gene matches: 4. Written as DNA, the CDR3 is TGTGCCAGCAGCCCGGGACAGGGGAACTACGAGCAGTACTTC. Translating gives CASSPGQGNYEQYF.

This chain links TRBV18 with TRBJ1-3, with D perhaps TRBD1 (6 bases). Germline V gives CDR1 KGHSH, CDR2 LQKENI. The CDR3 contains 16 residues. Deletions cut 4 bases from V and 3 bases from J, with 16 bases between. For the CDR3, the DNA is TGTGCCAGCTCACTTACACCAGGGGCTGGTGGAAACACCATATATTTT. It codes for CASSLTPGAGGNTIYF.

The chain has TRBV6-5 and TRBJ1-1; 8 nucleotides line up with TRBD1. Germline loops: CDR1 MNHEY, CDR2 SVGAGI. The CDR3 sequence is 13 residues long. Trimming took 5 bases from V and 5 from J; bases not matched to a gene: 4. The CDR3 sequence: CASSRQGSTEAFF. For the CDR3, the DNA is TGTGCCAGCAGTCGACAGGGGAGTACTGAAGCTTTCTTT.

V usage is TRBV5-1 and J usage is TRBJ2-3, with a tentative D call TRBD1 (6 bases). Trimming shortened V by 4 bases and J by 1 base, and 10 bases separated the two germline ends. Per the germline V gene, CDR1 is SGHRS and CDR2 is YFSETQ. The CDR3 is made up of 14 amino acids. CDR3 DNA sequence: TGCGCCAGCAGCCTGGACAGTCGCACAGATACGCAGTATTTT. The encoded protein is CASSLDSRTDTQYF.

The chain recombines TRBV14 with TRBJ1-2, with D possibly being TRBD1 (5 bases). Trimming cost V 0 bases and J 4 bases, with 12 bases left between them. Germline CDR1 is SGHDN and CDR2 is FVKESK. The CDR3 runs 15 residues. For the CDR3, the DNA is TGTGCCAGCAGCCAAGATGGGGCGGTAGCCTATGGCTACACCTTC. Translation gives CASSQDGAVAYGYTF.

This chain links TRBV6-5 with TRBJ2-3; D is unresolved. The CDR3 has 15 residues. The V end lost 2 bases, the J end lost 1 base, and 10 bases lay between the germline ends. Germline V gene sequence: CDR1 MNHEY, CDR2 SVGAGI. The CDR3 loop reads CASSYAPHRTDTQYF. The CDR3 region has the DNA TGTGCCAGCAGTTACGCCCCACACCGCACAGATACGCAGTATTTT.

The V gene is TRBV3-1 (or the pseudogene TRBV3-2), the J gene TRBJ1-5; 7 positions agree with TRBD1. The ends lost 3 bases at V and 0 bases at J; junction bases unmatched: 5. The V gene's germline CDR1 is LGHDT and CDR2 YNNKEL (reference sequence). The CDR3 is 16 residues long. The CDR3 reads CASSQGTANSNQPQHF. In DNA form, the CDR3 reads TGTGCCAGCAGCCAGGGGACAGCAAATAGCAATCAGCCCCAGCATTTT.